The sequence of this T cell receptor (beta chain) was determined in a study of T cell repertoires in cytomegalovirus infection. Study context: As its CMV epitopes, the study selected recently identified HLA-C-restricted and well-studied HLA-B-restricted targets. CMV infection and matching HLA type were both indicated by public TCR beta signatures.

The germline V gene has CDR1 SGHTA and CDR2 FQGNSA. The CDR3 is 14 amino acids. V lost 5 bases to trimming and J lost 6 bases, with 15 bases between them. General study results and limits: HLA-C-restricted CMV-specific TCR beta clonotypes were dominant in the ex vivo response. Using cumulative public TCR beta family frequency, the authors identified those who carried CMV together with the relevant HLA.

In regard to this clonotype: Its target is unknown.

In TCRdb, the reads were re-called with MiXCR into one record per CDR3 protein. The table shows 650,000 to 850,000 distinct CDR3 sequences, with 25% to 30% occurring only once. The material sequenced was cultured CD8+ T cells from PBMCs, taken from culture after CMV antigen stimulation. The rearrangement joins TRBV7-2 to TRBJ2-3; TRBD2 is a possible D gene (5 bases). This clonotype was sampled from a human donor in good health (CMV status not recorded). Some clones in this sample may be carry-over from other donors' samples. The CDR3 region is CASSPGLVLDTQYF. The CDR3 region has the DNA TGTGCCAGCAGCCCAGGACTCGTCCTGGATACGCAGTATTTT.